A few counts support the clone carrying this TCR beta chain. No antigen is known for it. Every sampled donor was Caucasian and healthy. Germline V CDR1 and CDR2: DFQATT, SNEGSKA (reference sequence). The CDR3 contains 12 residues. V was trimmed by 1 base and J by 8 bases, leaving 11 bases between them. The data were obtained in a study of identical twins. Template switching introduced a universal primer site, and the cDNA bore unique molecular identifiers. TCRdb re-called the 5' RACE reads through MiXCR, storing one row per CDR3 protein. The top ten clones hold about 0.3% of a sample with around 1.7 million distinct CDR3 sequences, around a third of them seen once. Study outcomes and limitations: Fewer insertions were carried by abundant cord blood beta clonotypes, but none was seen in memory repertoires. With beta out-of-frame sequences, excess sharing by twins was weaker.

The TCR sequence derives from a newborn girl in good health. V and J are TRBV20-1 and TRBJ1-2, with D hard to call. What was sequenced was cord blood. The CDR3 loop reads CSARVGTIGYTF. The CDR3 bases are TGCAGTGCTAGAGTAGGAACTATAGGCTACACCTTC.